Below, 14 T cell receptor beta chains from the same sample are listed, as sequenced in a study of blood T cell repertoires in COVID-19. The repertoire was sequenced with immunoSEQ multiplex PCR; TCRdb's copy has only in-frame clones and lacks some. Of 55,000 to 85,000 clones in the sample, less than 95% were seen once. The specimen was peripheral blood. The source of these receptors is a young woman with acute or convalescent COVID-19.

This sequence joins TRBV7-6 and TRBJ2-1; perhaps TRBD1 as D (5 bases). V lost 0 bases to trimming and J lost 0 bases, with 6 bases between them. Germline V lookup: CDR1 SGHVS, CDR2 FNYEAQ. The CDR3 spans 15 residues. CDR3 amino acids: CASSLAGASYNEQFF. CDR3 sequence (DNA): TGTGCCAGCAGCTTAGCAGGGGCCTCCTACAATGAGCAGTTCTTC.

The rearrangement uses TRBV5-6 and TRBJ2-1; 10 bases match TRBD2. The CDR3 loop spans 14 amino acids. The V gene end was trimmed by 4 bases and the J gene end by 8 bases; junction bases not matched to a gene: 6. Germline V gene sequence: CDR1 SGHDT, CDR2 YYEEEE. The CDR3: CASSPSGRPHEQFF. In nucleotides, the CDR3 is TGTGCCAGCAGCCCTAGCGGGAGACCCCATGAGCAGTTCTTC. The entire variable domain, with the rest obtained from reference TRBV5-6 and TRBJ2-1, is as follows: DAGVTQSPTHLIKTRGQQVTLRCSPKSGHDTVSWYQQALGQGPQFIFQYYEEEERQRGNFPDRFSGHQFPNYSSELNVNALLLGDSALYLCASSPSGRPHEQFFGPGTRLTVL.

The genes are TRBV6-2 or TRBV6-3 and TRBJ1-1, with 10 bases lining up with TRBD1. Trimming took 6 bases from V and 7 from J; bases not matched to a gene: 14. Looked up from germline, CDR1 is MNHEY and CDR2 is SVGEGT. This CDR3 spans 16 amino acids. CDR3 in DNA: TGTGCCAGCAGCTATGGACAGGGGGTAAACCGGGATGAAGCTTTCTTT. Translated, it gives CASSYGQGVNRDEAFF.

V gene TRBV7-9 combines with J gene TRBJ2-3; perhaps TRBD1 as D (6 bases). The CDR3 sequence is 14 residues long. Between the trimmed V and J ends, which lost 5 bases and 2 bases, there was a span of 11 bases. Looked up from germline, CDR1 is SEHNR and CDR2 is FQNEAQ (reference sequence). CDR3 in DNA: TGTGCCAGCAGCCGAGGGGGAATCACAGATACGCAGTATTTT. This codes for CASSRGGITDTQYF.

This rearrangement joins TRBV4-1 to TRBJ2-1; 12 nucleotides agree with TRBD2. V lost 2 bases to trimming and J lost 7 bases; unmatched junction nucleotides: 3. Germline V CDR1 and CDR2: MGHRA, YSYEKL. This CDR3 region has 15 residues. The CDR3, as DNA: TGCGCCAGCAGCCAATCTAGCGGGGGGGCAAATGAGCAGTTCTTC. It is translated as CASSQSSGGANEQFF.

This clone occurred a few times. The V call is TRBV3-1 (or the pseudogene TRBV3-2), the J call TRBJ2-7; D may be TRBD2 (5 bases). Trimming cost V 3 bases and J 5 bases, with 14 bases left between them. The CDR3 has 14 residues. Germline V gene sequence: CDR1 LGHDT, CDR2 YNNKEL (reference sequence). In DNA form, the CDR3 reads TGTGCCAGCAGCCACACGGGTACGGGGAACGAGCAGTACTTC. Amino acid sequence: CASSHTGTGNEQYF.

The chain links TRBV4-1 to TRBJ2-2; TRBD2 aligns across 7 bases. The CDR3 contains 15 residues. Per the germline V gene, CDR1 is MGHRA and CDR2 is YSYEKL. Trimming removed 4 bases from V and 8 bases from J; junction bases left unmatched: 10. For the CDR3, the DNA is TGCGCCAGCAGCCCCCTAGCGGATCTATTAGGGGAGCTGTTTTTT. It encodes CASSPLADLLGELFF.

This CDR3 reads CASTSQGIDTQYF. CDR3 bases: TGCGCCAGCACGTCGCAGGGGATAGATACGCAGTATTTT. This sequence joins TRBV5-1 and TRBJ2-3; possible D gene TRBD1, 6 bases. V lost 6 bases and J 5 bases, leaving 13 bases between the germline ends. This CDR3 is 13 amino acids long. Germline assignment: CDR1 SGHRS and CDR2 YFSETQ.

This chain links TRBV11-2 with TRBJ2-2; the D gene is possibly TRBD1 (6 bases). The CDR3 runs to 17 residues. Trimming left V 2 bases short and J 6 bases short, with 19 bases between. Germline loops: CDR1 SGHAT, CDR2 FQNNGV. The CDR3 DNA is TGTGCCAGCAGCTTATTTGGTGCAGGGGAGATGGCCGGGGAGCTGTTTTTT. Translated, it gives CASSLFGAGEMAGELFF.

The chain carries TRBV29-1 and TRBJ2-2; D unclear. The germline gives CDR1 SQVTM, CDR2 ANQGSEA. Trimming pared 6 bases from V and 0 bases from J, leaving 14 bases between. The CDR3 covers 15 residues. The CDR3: CSVPSTYTNTGELFF. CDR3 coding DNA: TGCAGCGTGCCTTCAACCTATACGAACACCGGGGAGCTGTTTTTT.

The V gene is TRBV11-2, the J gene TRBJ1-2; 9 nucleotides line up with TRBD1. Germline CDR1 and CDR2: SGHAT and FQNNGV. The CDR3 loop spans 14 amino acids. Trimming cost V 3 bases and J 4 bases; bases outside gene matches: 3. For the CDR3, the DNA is TGTGCCAGCAGCTTCGTGGACAGGGGCTATGGCTACACCTTC. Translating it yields CASSFVDRGYGYTF.

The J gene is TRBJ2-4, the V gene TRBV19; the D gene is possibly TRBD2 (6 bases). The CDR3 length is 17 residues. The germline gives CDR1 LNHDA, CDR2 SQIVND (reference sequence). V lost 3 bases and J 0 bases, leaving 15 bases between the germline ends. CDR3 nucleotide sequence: TGTGCCAGTAGTATTGACGGAGGGAGGCTAGCCAAAAACATTCAGTACTTC. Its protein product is CASSIDGGRLAKNIQYF.

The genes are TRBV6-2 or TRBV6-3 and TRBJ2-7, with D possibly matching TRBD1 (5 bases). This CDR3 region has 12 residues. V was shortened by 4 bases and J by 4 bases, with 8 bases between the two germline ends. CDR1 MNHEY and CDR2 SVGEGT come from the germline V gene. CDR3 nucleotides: TGTGCCAGCAGTTCCAGGGTTTACGAGCAGTACTTC. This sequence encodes CASSSRVYEQYF.

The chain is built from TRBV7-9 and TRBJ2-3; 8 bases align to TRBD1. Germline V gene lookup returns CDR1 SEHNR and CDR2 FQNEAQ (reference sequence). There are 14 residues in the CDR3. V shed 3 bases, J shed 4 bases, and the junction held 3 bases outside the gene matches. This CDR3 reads CASSFGQGPDTQYF. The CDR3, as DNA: TGTGCCAGCAGCTTCGGACAGGGACCAGATACGCAGTATTTT.